This entry features one TCR beta chain sequence. Its specificity is not known. The protocol was immunoSEQ multiplex PCR, while the TCRdb copy is restricted to in-frame clones and leaves out a portion. The sample holds 150,000 to 190,000 clones, less than 95% seen once. These data come from a study of T cell responses to AZD1222 COVID-19 vaccine. Study-wide points: Variant regions that are unmutated are reportedly the target of nearly half of spike-specific TCRs. The CD4 TCRs associated with vaccination extended across spike and predominated at 160-218 and 743-854.

The ends lost 5 bases at V and 0 bases at J; junction bases unmatched: 11. The length of the CDR3 is 18 residues. In germline, CDR1 is SGHAT, CDR2 FQNNGV. This chain joins TRBV11-2 and TRBJ2-1; 9 bases fit TRBD2. Here the sequenced sample was peripheral blood, taken on day 0 of AZD1222 vaccination. This clonotype was sampled from an adult in good health. The CDR3 DNA reads TGTGCCAGCAGCATCTTTCTTAGGACTAGCGACTCCTACAATGAGCAGTTCTTC. Translated: CASSIFLRTSDSYNEQFF.